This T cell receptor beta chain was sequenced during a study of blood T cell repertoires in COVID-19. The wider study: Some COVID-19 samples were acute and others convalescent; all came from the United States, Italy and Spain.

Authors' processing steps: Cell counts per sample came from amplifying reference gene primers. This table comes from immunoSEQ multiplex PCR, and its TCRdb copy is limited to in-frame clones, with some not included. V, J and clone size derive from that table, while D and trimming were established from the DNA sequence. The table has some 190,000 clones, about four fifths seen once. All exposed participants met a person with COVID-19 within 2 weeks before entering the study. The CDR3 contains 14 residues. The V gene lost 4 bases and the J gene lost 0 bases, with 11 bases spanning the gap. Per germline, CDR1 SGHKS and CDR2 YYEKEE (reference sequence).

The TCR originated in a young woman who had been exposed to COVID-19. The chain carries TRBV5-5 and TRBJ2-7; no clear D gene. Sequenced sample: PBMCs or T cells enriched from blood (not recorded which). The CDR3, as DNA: TGTGCCAGCAGCCGTACGGTTAACTCCTACGAGCAGTACTTC. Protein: CASSRTVNSYEQYF.